These 15 T cell receptor beta chains originate from one sample sequenced in a study of OX40 agonist ivuxolimab in advanced cancers. Sequencing was performed with immunoSEQ multiplex PCR; in TCRdb, only in-frame clones are kept and a portion is missing. The sample lists 10,000 to 15,000 clones, around 70% seen once, with approximately 40% in the top ten. Sequenced here: CD4+ or CD8+ T cells sorted from blood, sampled in a trial of the OX40 agonist ivuxolimab. The receptors derive from an adult with an advanced solid tumor such as melanoma, head and neck, liver or kidney cancer.

The V gene is TRBV11-2, the J gene TRBJ1-6; D gene uncertain. V shed 1 base and J shed 10 bases, with 8 bases lying between them. CDR1 and CDR2 (germline): SGHAT, FQNNGV. This CDR3 is 13 amino acids long. CDR3 loop: CASSLVNPSPLHF. The CDR3 DNA reads TGTGCCAGCAGCTTAGTGAACCCATCACCCCTCCACTTT.

V usage is TRBV5-6 and J usage is TRBJ2-5; 10 bases are shared with TRBD2. In germline, CDR1 is SGHDT, CDR2 YYEEEE. V gave up 4 bases and J gave up 5 bases; unmatched junction bases: 11. CDR3 length equals 16 residues. CDR3 sequence (DNA): TGTGCCAGCAGCCGAGGCACTAGCGGGGTATGGGAGACCCAGTACTTC. Its protein product is CASSRGTSGVWETQYF.

This chain joins TRBV5-6 and TRBJ1-2; 9 bases fit TRBD1. Per germline, CDR1 SGHDT and CDR2 YYEEEE. Trimming cost V 4 bases and J 5 bases; bases outside gene matches: 9. The CDR3 has 15 amino acids. The CDR3 region is CASSQHRGLWYGYTF. The CDR3 nucleotides read TGTGCCAGCAGCCAACACAGGGGGCTGTGGTATGGCTACACCTTC. Looking up the rest from reference TRBV5-6 and TRBJ1-2 gives the full variable domain: DAGVTQSPTHLIKTRGQQVTLRCSPKSGHDTVSWYQQALGQGPQFIFQYYEEEERQRGNFPDRFSGHQFPNYSSELNVNALLLGDSALYLCASSQHRGLWYGYTFGSGTRLTVV.

The J gene is TRBJ2-7, the V gene TRBV18, with 9 bases that match TRBD1. CDR3 size: 17 residues. Germline values: CDR1 KGHSH, CDR2 LQKENI. V dropped 0 bases and J dropped 2; count of bases not matched to a gene: 8. The CDR3 spells CASSPPQQGAPPYEQYF. As DNA, the CDR3 is TGTGCCAGCTCACCACCCCAACAGGGGGCACCCCCCTACGAGCAGTACTTC.

This chain links TRBV7-8 with TRBJ1-1, with D perhaps TRBD1 (5 bases). From germline, CDR1 is SGHVS and CDR2 FQNEAQ. Trimming took 4 bases from V and 8 from J, leaving 8 bases between them. There are 11 residues in the CDR3. CDR3 protein: CASSYTGEAFF. The DNA for the CDR3 is TGTGCCAGCAGCTACACAGGAGAAGCTTTCTTT.

By share, this clone ranks as medium-sized. The rearrangement links TRBV19 to TRBJ2-7; the D is unclear. Between the trimmed V and J ends, which lost 6 bases and 2 bases, there was a span of 17 bases. Looked up from germline, CDR1 is LNHDA and CDR2 is SQIVND (reference sequence). The CDR3 is 15 amino acids. Here the CDR3 DNA reads TGTGCCAGTAGCCCCGACGGAAGTATTCCCTACGAGCAGTACTTC. Protein sequence: CASSPDGSIPYEQYF.

The chain uses TRBV2 and TRBJ2-1; D ambiguous. This CDR3 has 13 residues. V was shortened by 10 bases and J by 5 bases, with 15 bases between the two germline ends. Germline lookup yields CDR1 SNHLY and CDR2 FYNNEI. The CDR3 bases are TGTGCCAACTCGCCCGGCGCACACAATGAGCAGTTCTTC. Its protein product is CANSPGAHNEQFF. Full variable domain (outside the CDR3, taken from reference TRBV2 and TRBJ2-1): EPEVTQTPSHQVTQMGQEVILRCVPISNHLYFYWYRQILGQKVEFLVSFYNNEISEKSEIFDDQFSVERPDGSNFTLKIRSTKLEDSAMYFCANSPGAHNEQFFGPGTRLTVL.

Concerning this clone itself: A far bigger clonotype differs at one base, so this is likely a read error. V usage is TRBV5-6 and J usage is TRBJ2-7; 7 bases match TRBD1. The CDR3 is 15 residues long. V lost 4 bases and J lost 5; bases outside the gene matches: 12. Per germline, CDR1 SGHDT and CDR2 YYEEEE. The CDR3 DNA is TGTGCCAGCAGCGGGGGTCAAGGGGGCAGGGACGAGCAGTACTTC. Translating gives CASSGGQGGRDEQYF.

This clone showed up just a few times. The V call is TRBV28, the J call TRBJ1-6, with D perhaps TRBD1 (6 bases). From germline, CDR1 is MDHEN and CDR2 SYDVKM. V lost 7 bases, J lost 12 bases, and 19 bases lay in between. CDR3 length: 14 residues. The DNA for the CDR3 is TGTGCCAGCAATCTCCTCCAGGGGTTTCGACCCCTCCACTTT. This gives the protein CASNLLQGFRPLHF.

This sequence joins TRBV19 and TRBJ1-1, with D maybe TRBD1 (5 bases). There are 13 residues in the CDR3. Germline values: CDR1 LNHDA, CDR2 SQIVND (reference sequence). V was trimmed by 0 bases and J by 6 bases, leaving 8 bases between them. CDR3: CASSIDGAAEAFF. The CDR3 coding sequence is TGTGCCAGTAGTATAGATGGGGCAGCTGAAGCTTTCTTT. The full variable domain, rest sourced from reference TRBV19 and TRBJ1-1, is DGGITQSPKYLFRKEGQNVTLSCEQNLNHDAMYWYRQDPGQGLRLIYYSQIVNDFQKGDIAEGYSVSREKKESFPLTVTSAQKNPTAFYLCASSIDGAAEAFFGQGTRLTVV.

A few counts support this clone. The genes are TRBV7-6 and TRBJ1-1, with D unclear. The germline V gene has CDR1 SGHVS and CDR2 FNYEAQ. CDR3 length: 15 amino acids. Trimming took 5 bases from V and 2 from J, leaving 15 bases between them. The CDR3 spells CASSPKAGGNTEAFF. CDR3 in DNA: TGTGCCAGCAGCCCCAAGGCGGGCGGTAACACTGAAGCTTTCTTT. The full variable domain, in which reference TRBV7-6 and TRBJ1-1 provide the parts outside the CDR3, is GAGVSQSPRYKVTKRGQDVALRCDPISGHVSLYWYRQALGQGPEFLTYFNYEAQQDKSGLPNDRFSAERPEGSISTLTIQRTEQRDSAMYRCASSPKAGGNTEAFFGQGTRLTVV.

V and J are TRBV4-1 and TRBJ1-2; the D gene is possibly TRBD1 (5 bases). V gave up 3 bases and J gave up 0 bases, with 14 bases separating them. CDR1 is MGHRA, CDR2 YSYEKL, per germline. CDR3 length equals 16 residues. This CDR3 reads CASSQRGEIPNYGYTF. The CDR3 DNA reads as TGCGCCAGCAGCCAGCGGGGGGAGATACCTAACTATGGCTACACCTTC.

This chain connects TRBV13 to TRBJ2-5; D is perhaps TRBD2 (6 bases). The CDR3 totals 13 residues. Germline loops: CDR1 PRHDT, CDR2 FYEKMQ (reference sequence). The germline V and J ends were trimmed by 5 bases and 0 bases, with 7 bases remaining between them. The CDR3 region is CASSRGNQETQYF. The CDR3 DNA is TGTGCCAGCAGCCGGGGGAACCAAGAGACCCAGTACTTC.

This clone was detected only once. The chain links TRBV7-9 to TRBJ1-2, with 10 bases identical to TRBD1. CDR1 SEHNR and CDR2 FQNEAQ come from the germline V gene (reference sequence). J gave up 6 bases and V 5 bases, and 6 bases lay outside the gene matches. CDR3 length: 14 residues. CDR3 DNA sequence: TGTGCCAGCAGCACTCCGGGACAGGGGAATGGCTACACCTTC. Protein sequence: CASSTPGQGNGYTF.

This clone was observed once. V and J are TRBV5-1 and TRBJ2-7, with no clear D. This CDR3 contains 11 residues. The germline CDR1 and CDR2 sequences are SGHRS and YFSETQ. The V end was cut by 0 bases, the J end by 7 bases, with 5 bases between. This chain's CDR3 is CASSLDGEQYF. Written as DNA, the CDR3 is TGCGCCAGCAGCTTGGATGGGGAGCAGTACTTC.